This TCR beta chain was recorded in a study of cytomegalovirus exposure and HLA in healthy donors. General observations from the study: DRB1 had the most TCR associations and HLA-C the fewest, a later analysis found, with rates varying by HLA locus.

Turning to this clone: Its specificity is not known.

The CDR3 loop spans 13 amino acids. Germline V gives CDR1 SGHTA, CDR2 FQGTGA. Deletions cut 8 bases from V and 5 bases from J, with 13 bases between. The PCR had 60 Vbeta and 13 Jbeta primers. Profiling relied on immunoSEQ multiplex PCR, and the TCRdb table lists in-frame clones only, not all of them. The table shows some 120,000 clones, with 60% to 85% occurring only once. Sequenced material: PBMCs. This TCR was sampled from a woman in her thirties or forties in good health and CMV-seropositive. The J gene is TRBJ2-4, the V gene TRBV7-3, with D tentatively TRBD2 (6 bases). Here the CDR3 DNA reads TGTGCCAGCCGCGGGGCGGGCCAAAACATTCAGTACTTC. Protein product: CASRGAGQNIQYF.